This note documents a single TCR beta chain sequence. The sample belongs to a study of sequential checkpoint blockade in melanoma. Study information: Patients were randomized 1:1 to nivolumab-then-ipilimumab or ipilimumab-then-nivolumab first-line. TCRβ was sequenced from DNA of 91 pretreatment tumors.

Libraries were prepared by immunoSEQ multiplex PCR; TCRdb keeps only in-frame clonotypes and omits some of them. Here the sample spans roughly 10,000 clones, 25% to 30% being singletons. Germline V gene sequence: CDR1 SGHRS, CDR2 YFSETQ. J gave up 7 bases and V 0 bases, and 6 bases lay outside the gene matches. The CDR3 spans 14 residues. Treatment defined: randomized to nivolumab then ipilimumab (arm A) or the reverse (arm B). The chain recombines TRBV5-1 with TRBJ1-1, with 7 bases that match TRBD1. Sequenced here: tumor tissue (inferred from file names), sampled from a patient given nivolumab and ipilimumab in sequence. This receptor was taken from a human donor with melanoma. The CDR3 DNA follows: TGCGCCAGCAGCTTGGACAGGGGAGACGGTGAAGCTTTCTTT. It specifies CASSLDRGDGEAFF.